This T cell receptor (beta chain) derives from a study of T cells in Graves' hyperthyroidism and ophthalmopathy. On the study more broadly: Peripheral blood specimens were obtained at initial diagnosis, prior to any treatment. Regarding the study as a whole: The blood repertoire included most of the expanded thyroid clonotypes above 0.001.

The V end was cut by 7 bases, the J end by 5 bases, with 14 bases between. The germline V gene has CDR1 MNHNS and CDR2 SASEGT. This CDR3 is 13 amino acids long. A few counts support this clonotype. What it recognizes is unknown. RNA transcripts gave rise to amplified TCR beta CDR3 regions. The HTBI set primed first-round TCR CDR3 RT-PCR. One entry per CDR3 protein, called by TCRdb with MiXCR from the multiplex PCR reads. Counted here are 660,000 or so distinct CDR3 sequences, around 21% occurring once; the ten biggest clones make up about 35%. Lactation, pregnancy, other autoimmune disease or uncontrolled infection excluded patients.

The V gene is TRBV6-1, the J gene TRBJ1-1; perhaps TRBD1 as D (5 bases). The sequence was obtained from a man aged 25-45 years with Graves' ophthalmopathy. The material sequenced was blood. CDR3 sequence (DNA): TGTGCCAGCACTACTACGGGGGGAACTGAAGCTTTCTTT. The encoded protein is CASTTTGGTEAFF.